One T cell receptor beta chain is described in this entry. A junction boundary mismatches the germline segment, possibly from a read error. Some clones are missing from TCRdb's copy, which holds only in-frame ones; the method was immunoSEQ multiplex PCR. Of about 130,000 clones listed, roughly 85% were seen once; the top ten hold 2.5% to 3.5%. This entry is derived from a study of blood T cell repertoires in COVID-19. There are 13 residues in the CDR3. From germline, CDR1 is SQVTM and CDR2 ANQGSEA. This sequence joins TRBV29-1 and TRBJ2-5; a possible D gene is TRBD2 (5 bases). The sequencing sample was made of peripheral blood. This TCR was recovered from a woman aged 80 or over with COVID-19, enrolled during active disease. The DNA of the CDR3 is TGCAGCGGTGAACGGGGTACCGGGGAGACCCAGTACTTC. This sequence encodes CSGERGTGETQYF. Full variable domain (missing parts from reference TRBV29-1 and TRBJ2-5): SAVISQKPSRDICQRGTSLTIQCQVDSQVTMMFWYRQQPGQSLTLIATANQGSEATYESGFVIDKFPISRPNLTFSTLTVSNMSPEDSSIYLCSGERGTGETQYFGPGTRLLVL.